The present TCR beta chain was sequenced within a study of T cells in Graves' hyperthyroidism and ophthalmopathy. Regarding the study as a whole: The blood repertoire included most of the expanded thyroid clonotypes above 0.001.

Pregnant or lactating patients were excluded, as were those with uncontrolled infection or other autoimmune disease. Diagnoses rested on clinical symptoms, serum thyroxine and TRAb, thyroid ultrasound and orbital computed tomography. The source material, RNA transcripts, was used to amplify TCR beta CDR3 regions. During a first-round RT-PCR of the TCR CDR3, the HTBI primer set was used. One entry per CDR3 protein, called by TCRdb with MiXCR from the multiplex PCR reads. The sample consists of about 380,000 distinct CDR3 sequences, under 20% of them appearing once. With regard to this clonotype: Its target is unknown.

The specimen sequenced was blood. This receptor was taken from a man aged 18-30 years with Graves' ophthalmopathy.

The CDR3 reads CASSLKSSGNTIYF. The CDR3 DNA follows: TGTGCCAGCAGTCTCAAGAGCTCTGGAAACACCATATATTTT. The chain recombines TRBV6-1 with TRBJ1-3; D is unclear. V lost 5 bases to trimming and J lost 0 bases, with 8 bases between them. The germline gives CDR1 MNHNS, CDR2 SASEGT. This CDR3 is built from 14 residues.